These T cell receptor beta chains were read from a single sample in a study of blood T cells in healthy people across ages. TCRdb passed the 5' RACE reads through MiXCR, listing each CDR3 protein once. This table holds a few hundred thousand distinct CDR3 sequences, 25% to 30% found once. Sequenced input: blood. Every receptor here comes from a woman in her 70s in good health. Each CDR3 is given with its conserved first and last residue. D genes are given only for firm matches. Size tells how often a clone was seen (once, few, many) or the class of an expanded clone, and some rows leave it out.

D gene	V gene	clone size	J gene	CDR3 length	CDR3 DNA	CDR3 protein
.	TRBV9	.	TRBJ2-1	14	TGTGCCAGCAGCCCACAGGGAACGAGTAACGAGCAGTTCTTC	CASSPQGTSNEQFF
.	TRBV5-1	.	TRBJ1-2	15	TGCGCCAGCAGCTTGGAGCGGGGCCCCCAATCCGGCTACACCTTC	CASSLERGPQSGYTF
.	TRBV20-1	few	TRBJ1-1	13	TGCAGTGCTCCCCCGGGGGTGGGCACTGAAGCTTTCTTT	CSAPPGVGTEAFF
TRBD2	TRBV7-2	.	TRBJ2-7	13	TGTGCCAGCAGCTTAGTATTAGCGGGGGGGCCGCACTTC	CASSLVLAGGPHF
.	TRBV6-1	.	TRBJ1-3	18	TGTGCCAGCGCTAGGGCCCCGGCAGGGGCAAACTCTGGAAACACCATATATTTT	CASARAPAGANSGNTIYF
.	TRBV6-1	few	TRBJ1-5	14	TGTGCCAGCAGTGAGAAGGCGGGATATCAGCCCCAGCATTTT	CASSEKAGYQPQHF
TRBD1	TRBV18	.	TRBJ1-1	14	TGTGCCAGCTCACCTGGGACAGGGGACACTGAAGCTTTCTTT	CASSPGTGDTEAFF
TRBD2	TRBV7-2	.	TRBJ2-7	15	TGTGCCAGCAGTTCAACGACGGGGGGAGCCTGCGAGCAGTACTTC	CASSSTTGGACEQYF
.	TRBV9	.	TRBJ1-1	16	TGTGCCAGCAGCGTAGTATCGGGGGGGGTTGGGACTGAAGCTTTCTTT	CASSVVSGGVGTEAFF
.	TRBV21-1	.	TRBJ2-7	13	TGTGCCAGCACCCACGGGACATTCAACGAGCAGTACTTC	CASTHGTFNEQYF
TRBD1	TRBV6-2/TRBV6-3	.	TRBJ1-4	14	TGTGCCAGCAGTTACCGGGACAGGAATGAAAAACTGTTTTTT	CASSYRDRNEKLFF
TRBD1	TRBV6-5	.	TRBJ2-4	16	TGTGCCAGTAGGGGGGGGACAGGGAATGCCAAAAACATTCAGTACTTC	CASRGGTGNAKNIQYF
TRBD1	TRBV10-3	.	TRBJ2-7	14	TGTGCCATCAGTGAACGGGACAGGGGCTACGAGCAGTACTTC	CAISERDRGYEQYF
.	TRBV20-1	.	TRBJ2-5	12	TGCAGTGCTGTGCGGAGCCAAGAGACCCAGTACTTC	CSAVRSQETQYF
TRBD1	TRBV7-2	few	TRBJ2-5	13	TGTGCCAGCAGCGCGACAGGGACCGAGACCCAGTGCTTC	CASSATGTETQCF
TRBD1	TRBV6-2/TRBV6-3	.	TRBJ2-1	12	TGTGCCAGCGGGAGGACAGGGAATGAGCAGTTCTTC	CASGRTGNEQFF
.	TRBV4-2	many	TRBJ2-7	13	TGTGCCAGCAGCCAAGGAGGGACCTACGAGCAGTACTTC	CASSQGGTYEQYF
.	TRBV14	many	TRBJ2-1	11	TGTGCCAGCAGCCAAGCGTTTGAGCAGTTCTTC	CASSQAFEQFF
.	TRBV10-3	few	TRBJ2-4	17	TGTGCCATCAGTGAGTCGCCTCTGGCAGGGGCACAGGGCATTCAGTACTTC	CAISESPLAGAQGIQYF
.	TRBV29-1	.	TRBJ1-1	15	TGCAGCGTTGAAGTAATGGGGGAACTGTTCACTGAAGCTTTCTTT	CSVEVMGELFTEAFF
.	TRBV7-2	.	TRBJ2-5	14	TGTGCCAGCAGCTTAGAGCCCGGCCAAGAGACCCAGTACTTC	CASSLEPGQETQYF
TRBD2	TRBV4-2	.	TRBJ2-5	18	TGTGCCAGCAGCCAAGTAACTAGCGGGGGGGCTTCGGTAGAGACCCAGTACTTC	CASSQVTSGGASVETQYF
TRBD1	TRBV4-3	.	TRBJ2-7	16	TGCGCCAGCAGCCAAGATCCCCAGGACAGGGGGTACGAGCAGTACTTC	CASSQDPQDRGYEQYF
TRBD2	TRBV11-2	.	TRBJ2-7	17	TGTGCCAGCAGCACTACTAGCGGGTCTCTCTCCTACAATGAGCAGTACTTC	CASSTTSGSLSYNEQYF
TRBD2	TRBV15	.	TRBJ2-7	17	TGTGCCACCAGCAGAGTGATTAGCGGGGCCTTCTCCTACGAGCAGTACTTC	CATSRVISGAFSYEQYF
.	TRBV2	few	TRBJ1-1	13	TGTGCCAGCTCGGACCACCGACGGACTGAAGCTTTCTTT	CASSDHRRTEAFF
TRBD1	TRBV7-9	.	TRBJ2-2	15	TGTGCCAGCAGCTTACGACAGGGACGGTCCGGGGAGCTGTTTTTT	CASSLRQGRSGELFF
.	TRBV29-1	few	TRBJ1-2	14	TGCAGCGTTGAAGATGATAAGGGTCGTTCTGGCTACACCTTC	CSVEDDKGRSGYTF
.	TRBV14	.	TRBJ2-5	13	TGTGCCAGCAGCCCTCGGGAGCAAGAGACCCAGTACTTC	CASSPREQETQYF
.	TRBV20-1	few	TRBJ2-3	15	TGCAGTGCTAGAGGCGCAGGGGCCTTCACAGATACGCAGTATTTT	CSARGAGAFTDTQYF
.	TRBV20-1	few	TRBJ2-4	13	TGCAGTGCTAGTGTAATCGGGGGACACATTCAGTACTTC	CSASVIGGHIQYF
TRBD1	TRBV15	.	TRBJ2-7	15	TGTGCCACCAGCAGAGCAAGGACAGGGATTTACGAGCAGTACTTC	CATSRARTGIYEQYF
.	TRBV5-1	few	TRBJ1-3	16	TGCGCCAGCAGCTTGTTGGGGGGGACGGCTGGAAACACCATATATTTT	CASSLLGGTAGNTIYF
.	TRBV6-1	.	TRBJ1-2	16	TGTGCCAGCAGTGAAGGACCCACTATGTCTAACTATGGCTACACCTTC	CASSEGPTMSNYGYTF
TRBD1	TRBV25-1	.	TRBJ2-7	16	TGTGCCAGCCCCCATTTAGACAGGGAAAACTCCTACGAGCAGTACTTC	CASPHLDRENSYEQYF
.	TRBV7-2	.	TRBJ2-3	15	TGTGCCAGCAGCTTAACGAGTCTGAGCGGAGATACGCAGTATTTT	CASSLTSLSGDTQYF
TRBD1	TRBV29-1	.	TRBJ2-7	13	TGCAGCGTTAACAGGGGGCGCGAGCCCGAGCAGTACTTC	CSVNRGREPEQYF
.	TRBV5-1	.	TRBJ2-3	14	TGCGCCAGCAGCCCTGGTAAGGGATCCGATACGCAGTATTTT	CASSPGKGSDTQYF
TRBD1	TRBV7-4	.	TRBJ1-2	15	TGTGCCAGCAGTCCCTTAGGACAGGGGAGCTATGGCTACACCTTC	CASSPLGQGSYGYTF
.	TRBV7-7	.	TRBJ2-6	15	TGTGCTAGCAGCTCGGAACCGTTCGGGGCCAACGTCCTGACTTTC	CASSSEPFGANVLTF
.	TRBV20-1	.	TRBJ1-5	14	TGCAGTGCTAGTGCCAGAAATGACAATCAGCCCCAGCATTTT	CSASARNDNQPQHF
.	TRBV5-1	.	TRBJ1-1	12	TGCGCCAGCAGCTTGGTGGACGGGGAAGCTTTCTTT	CASSLVDGEAFF
.	TRBV28	.	TRBJ2-3	20	TGTGCCAACTGCGTGTGGAGGGCCAAGGCACCTACTACCAGCACAGATACGCAGTATTTT	CANCVWRAKAPTTSTDTQYF
.	TRBV21-1	.	TRBJ2-1	14	TGTGCCAGCAGCATCAGATGGCGGGTGGCTGAGCAGTTCTTC	CASSIRWRVAEQFF
.	TRBV5-8	few	TRBJ1-2	15	TGTGCCAGCAGCTTGGACAGGCGGGGGTTCTATGGCTACACCTTC	CASSLDRRGFYGYTF
TRBD2	TRBV7-2	.	TRBJ2-5	16	TGTGCCAGCAGCGCCATACTAGCGGGGGGTGGAGAGACCCAGTACTTC	CASSAILAGGGETQYF
.	TRBV6-2/TRBV6-3	.	TRBJ2-5	14	TGTGCCAGCAGTCTCTCGGCGCGGGGTGCCACCCAGTACTTC	CASSLSARGATQYF
.	TRBV6-2/TRBV6-3	.	TRBJ2-1	15	TGTGCCAGCAGCCCCGGACTAGTCCTGGGACACGAGCAGTTCTTC	CASSPGLVLGHEQFF
.	TRBV18	.	TRBJ2-7	15	TGTGCCAGCTCACCGACGGGGGCGACCTCCTACGAGCAGTACTTC	CASSPTGATSYEQYF
.	TRBV25-1	.	TRBJ2-5	14	TGTGCCAGCAGTGAATTAGGGGGGCGAGAGACCCAGTACTTC	CASSELGGRETQYF
TRBD1	TRBV2	.	TRBJ1-2	15	TGTGCCAGCAGTGAGCGACAGGGTGTTGTCTATGGCTACACCTTC	CASSERQGVVYGYTF
.	TRBV7-2	.	TRBJ2-2	14	TGTGCCAGCAGCTTCGTTTTAGACACCGGGGAGCTGTTTTTT	CASSFVLDTGELFF
TRBD1	TRBV20-1	.	TRBJ1-2	14	TGCAGTGCTCAGGGGACAGGGACCTCCTATGGCTACGCCTTC	CSAQGTGTSYGYAF
TRBD1	TRBV27	.	TRBJ2-5	14	TGTGCCAGCAGTTTAAGGGGGCTCCCGGGGACCCAGTACTTC	CASSLRGLPGTQYF
.	TRBV2	few	TRBJ2-5	13	TGTGCCAGTGGGGTGGTCCCGCAAGAGACCCAGTACTTC	CASGVVPQETQYF
.	TRBV6-5	.	TRBJ1-2	15	TGTGCCAGCAGTTACTACTTTGAGGGTAGCTATGGCTACACCTTC	CASSYYFEGSYGYTF
.	TRBV5-1	.	TRBJ1-2	16	TGCGCCAGCAGCTTGAGGCCGGGGGCGGTCGGTTTGGGCTACACCTTC	CASSLRPGAVGLGYTF
TRBD2	TRBV20-1	.	TRBJ2-1	15	TGCAGTGCTAGAGATATCGGGAGGGCCGTCGATGAGCAGTTCTTC	CSARDIGRAVDEQFF
TRBD1	TRBV4-3	few	TRBJ2-7	15	TGCGCCAGCAGCCAAGACCTGACAGGGCGGTACGAGCAGTACTTC	CASSQDLTGRYEQYF